This T cell receptor beta chain is from a study of Tregs in tolerant kidney transplant recipients. The study's findings and limits: This study did not directly address biological reproducibility.

The CDR3 loop spans 16 amino acids. V was clipped by 6 bases and J by 1 base; unmatched bases: 11. Germline V gene lookup returns CDR1 SGHAT and CDR2 FQNNGV. A word on this clone: Its matching antigen is unknown.

This table comes from immunoSEQ multiplex PCR, and its TCRdb copy is limited to in-frame clones, with some not included. The sample lists about 50,000 clones, approximately 90% occurring once. Mixed chimerism was transient after nonmyeloablative marrow transplants from related graft donors. Unstimulated regulatory T cells (CD4+CD25+CD127-), CD4+CD25- non-regulatory cells, CD4 and CD8 cells were FACS-sorted from thawed PBMCs. This sequence joins TRBV11-2 and TRBJ2-5, with 7 bases matching TRBD2. The input for sequencing was CD8+ T cells from blood (PBMCs), taken 12 months after the transplant. This receptor was obtained from a human patient who received a combined kidney and bone marrow transplant. Some T cells may have originated in the graft donor. The CDR3 sequence is CASRNSLRGVQETQYF. The CDR3 coding sequence is TGTGCCAGCAGGAATTCACTCCGGGGGGTCCAAGAGACCCAGTACTTC.